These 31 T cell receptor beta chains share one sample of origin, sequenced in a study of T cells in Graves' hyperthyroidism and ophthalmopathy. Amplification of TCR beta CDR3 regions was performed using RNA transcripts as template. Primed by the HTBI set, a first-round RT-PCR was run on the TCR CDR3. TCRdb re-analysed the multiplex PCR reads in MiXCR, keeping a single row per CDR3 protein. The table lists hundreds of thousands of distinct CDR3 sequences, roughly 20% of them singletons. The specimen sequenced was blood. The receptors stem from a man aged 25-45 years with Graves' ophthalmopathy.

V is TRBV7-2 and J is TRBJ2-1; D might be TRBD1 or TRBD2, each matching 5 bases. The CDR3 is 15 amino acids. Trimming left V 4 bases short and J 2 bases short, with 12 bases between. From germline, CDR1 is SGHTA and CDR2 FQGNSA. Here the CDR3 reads CASSSGPNPYNEQFF. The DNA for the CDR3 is TGTGCCAGCAGCTCGGGACCTAACCCCTACAATGAGCAGTTCTTC.

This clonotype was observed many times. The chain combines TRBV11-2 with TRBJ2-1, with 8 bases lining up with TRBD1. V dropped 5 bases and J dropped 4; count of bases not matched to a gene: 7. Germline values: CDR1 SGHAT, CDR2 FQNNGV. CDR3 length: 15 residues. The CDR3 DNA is TGTGCCAGCAGCATTGACAGGGGCGGGTACAATGAGCAGTTCTTC. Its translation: CASSIDRGGYNEQFF. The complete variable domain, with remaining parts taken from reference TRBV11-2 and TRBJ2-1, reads EAGVAQSPRYKIIEKRQSVAFWCNPISGHATLYWYQQILGQGPKLLIQFQNNGVVDDSQLPKDRFSAERLKGVDSTLKIQPAKLEDSAVYLCASSIDRGGYNEQFFGPGTRLTVL.

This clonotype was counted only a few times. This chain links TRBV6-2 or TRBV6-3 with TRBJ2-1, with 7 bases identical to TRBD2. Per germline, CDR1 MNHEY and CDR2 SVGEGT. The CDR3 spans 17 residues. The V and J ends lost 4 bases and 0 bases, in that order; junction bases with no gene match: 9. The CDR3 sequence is CASSLLFGDYSYNEQFF. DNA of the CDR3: TGTGCCAGCAGTTTACTATTCGGGGACTACTCCTACAATGAGCAGTTCTTC.

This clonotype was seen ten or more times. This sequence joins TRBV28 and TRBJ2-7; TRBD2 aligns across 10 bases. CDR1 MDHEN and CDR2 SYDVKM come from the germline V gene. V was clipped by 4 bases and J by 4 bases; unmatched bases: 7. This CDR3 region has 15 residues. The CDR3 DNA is TGTGCCAGCAGTTCTCTAGCGGGAGTCTCGTACGAGCAGTACTTC. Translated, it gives CASSSLAGVSYEQYF.

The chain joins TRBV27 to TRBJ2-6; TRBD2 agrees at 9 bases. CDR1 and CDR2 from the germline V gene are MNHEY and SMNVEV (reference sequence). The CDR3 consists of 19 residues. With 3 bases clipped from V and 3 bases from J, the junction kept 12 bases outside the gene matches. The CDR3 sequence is CASSFLQGSGRVGANVLTF. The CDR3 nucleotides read TGTGCCAGCAGTTTCCTCCAGGGTAGCGGGAGAGTTGGGGCCAACGTCCTGACTTTC.

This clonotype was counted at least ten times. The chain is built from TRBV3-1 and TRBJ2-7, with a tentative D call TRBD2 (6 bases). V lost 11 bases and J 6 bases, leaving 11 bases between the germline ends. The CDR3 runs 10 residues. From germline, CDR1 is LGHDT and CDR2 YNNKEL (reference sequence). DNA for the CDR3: TGTGCCCCTCAGGGAGGCGAGCAGTACTTC. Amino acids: CAPQGGEQYF.

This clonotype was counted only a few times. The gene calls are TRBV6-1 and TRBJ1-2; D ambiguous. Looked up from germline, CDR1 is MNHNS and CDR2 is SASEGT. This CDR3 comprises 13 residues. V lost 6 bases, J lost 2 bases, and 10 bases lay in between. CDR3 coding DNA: TGTGCCAGCAGCAACGGAGGGAACTATGGCTACACCTTC. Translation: CASSNGGNYGYTF.

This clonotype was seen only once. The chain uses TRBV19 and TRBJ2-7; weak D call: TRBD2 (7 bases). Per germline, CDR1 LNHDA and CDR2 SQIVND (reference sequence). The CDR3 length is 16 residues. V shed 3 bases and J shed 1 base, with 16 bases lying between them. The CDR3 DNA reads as TGTGCCAGTAGTATGTCCGCCGGGGGGCTGTCCTACGAGCAGTACTTC. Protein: CASSMSAGGLSYEQYF.

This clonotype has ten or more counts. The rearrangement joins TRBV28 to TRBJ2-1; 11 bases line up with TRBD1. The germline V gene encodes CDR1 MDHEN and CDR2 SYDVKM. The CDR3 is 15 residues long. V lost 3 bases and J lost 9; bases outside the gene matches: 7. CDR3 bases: TGTGCCAGCAGTTTGGGCGGGACAGGGGGGGGTGAGCAGTTCTTC. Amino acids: CASSLGGTGGGEQFF.

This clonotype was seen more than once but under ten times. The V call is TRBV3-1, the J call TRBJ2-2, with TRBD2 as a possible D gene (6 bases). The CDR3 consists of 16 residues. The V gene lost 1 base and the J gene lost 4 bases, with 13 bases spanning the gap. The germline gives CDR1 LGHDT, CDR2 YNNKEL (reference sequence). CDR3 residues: CASSQVGRRVTGELFF. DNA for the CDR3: TGTGCCAGCAGCCAAGTGGGCAGGAGGGTCACCGGGGAGCTGTTTTTT. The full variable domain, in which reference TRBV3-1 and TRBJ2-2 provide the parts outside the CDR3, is DTAVSQTPKYLVTQMGNDKSIKCEQNLGHDTMYWYKQDSKKFLKIMFSYNNKELIINETVPNRFSPKSPDKAHLNLHINSLELGDSAVYFCASSQVGRRVTGELFFGEGSRLTVL.

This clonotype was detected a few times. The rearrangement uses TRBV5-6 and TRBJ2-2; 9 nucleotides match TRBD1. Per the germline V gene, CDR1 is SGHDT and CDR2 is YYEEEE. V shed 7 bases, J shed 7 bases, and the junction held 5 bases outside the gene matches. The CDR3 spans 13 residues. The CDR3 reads CASSRGQGGELFF. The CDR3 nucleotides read TGTGCCAGCTCCCGGGGACAGGGCGGGGAGCTGTTTTTT.

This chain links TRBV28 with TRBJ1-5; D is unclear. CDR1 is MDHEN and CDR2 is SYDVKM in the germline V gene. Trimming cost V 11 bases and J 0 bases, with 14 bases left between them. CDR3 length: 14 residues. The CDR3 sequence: CAESRSYSNQPQHF. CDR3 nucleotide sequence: TGTGCCGAAAGCAGGAGCTATAGCAATCAGCCCCAGCATTTT.

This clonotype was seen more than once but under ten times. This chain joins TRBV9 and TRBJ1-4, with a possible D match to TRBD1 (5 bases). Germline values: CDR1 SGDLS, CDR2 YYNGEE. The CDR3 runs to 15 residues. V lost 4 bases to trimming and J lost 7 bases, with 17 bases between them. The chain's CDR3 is CASSRQGGPLEKLFF. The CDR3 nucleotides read TGTGCCAGCAGCCGTCAGGGAGGACCCCTTGAAAAACTGTTTTTT.

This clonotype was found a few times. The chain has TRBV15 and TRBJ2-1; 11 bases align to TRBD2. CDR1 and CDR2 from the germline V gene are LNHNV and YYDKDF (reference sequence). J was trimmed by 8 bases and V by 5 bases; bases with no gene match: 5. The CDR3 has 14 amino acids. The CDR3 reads CATSDSGRVYEQFF. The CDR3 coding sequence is TGTGCCACCAGCGATAGCGGGAGGGTATATGAGCAGTTCTTC.

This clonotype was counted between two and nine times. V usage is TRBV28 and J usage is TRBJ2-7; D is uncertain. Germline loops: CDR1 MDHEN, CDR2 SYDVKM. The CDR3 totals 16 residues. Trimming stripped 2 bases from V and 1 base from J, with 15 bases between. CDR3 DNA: TGTGCCAGCAGTTTACTGACTGACACTTCGTCCTACGAGCAGTACTTC. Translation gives CASSLLTDTSSYEQYF.

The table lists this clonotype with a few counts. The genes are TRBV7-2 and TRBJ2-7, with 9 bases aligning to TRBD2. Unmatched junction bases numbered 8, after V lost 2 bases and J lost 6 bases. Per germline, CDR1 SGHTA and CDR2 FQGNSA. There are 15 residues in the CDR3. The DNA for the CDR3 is TGTGCCAGCAGCTTAATGCGGGAGGGGACGGGCGAGCAGTACTTC. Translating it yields CASSLMREGTGEQYF.

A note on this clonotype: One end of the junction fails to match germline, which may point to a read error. The CDR3 nucleotides are TGTGCCAGCTCAGCGGGACTAGCGAAGACCGGGGAGCTGTTTTTT. Residues: CASSAGLAKTGELFF. The V and J genes are TRBV18 and TRBJ2-2, with 10 bases lining up with TRBD2. The germline V gene has CDR1 KGHSH and CDR2 LQKENI. The CDR3 sequence is 15 residues long.

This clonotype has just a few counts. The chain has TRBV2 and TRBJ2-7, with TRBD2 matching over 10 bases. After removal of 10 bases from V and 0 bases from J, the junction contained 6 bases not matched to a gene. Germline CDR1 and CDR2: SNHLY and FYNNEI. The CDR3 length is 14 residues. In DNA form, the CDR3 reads TGTGCCATCCTGGGACTAGCGAACTCCTACGAGCAGTACTTC. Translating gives CAILGLANSYEQYF.

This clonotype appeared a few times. CDR3 sequence (DNA): TGTGCCAGCAGCCAAGAAGCCGGGACAGGGGGCTACGAGCAGTACTTC. Its translation is CASSQEAGTGGYEQYF. The V call is TRBV4-2, the J call TRBJ2-7, with TRBD1 matching over 11 bases. V shed 0 bases, J shed 3 bases, and the junction held 4 bases outside the gene matches. CDR1 and CDR2 (germline): LGHNA, YNFKEQ. The CDR3 spans 16 residues.

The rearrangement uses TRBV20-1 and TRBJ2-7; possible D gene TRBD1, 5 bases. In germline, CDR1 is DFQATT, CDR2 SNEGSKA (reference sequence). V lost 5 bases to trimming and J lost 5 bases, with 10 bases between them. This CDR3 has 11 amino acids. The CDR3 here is CSAERGHEQYF. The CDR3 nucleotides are TGCAGTGCTGAAAGGGGCCACGAGCAGTACTTC.

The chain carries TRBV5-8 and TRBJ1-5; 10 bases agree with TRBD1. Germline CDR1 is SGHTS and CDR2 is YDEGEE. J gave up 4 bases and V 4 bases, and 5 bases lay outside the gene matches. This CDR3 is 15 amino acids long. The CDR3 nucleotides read TGTGCCAGCAGCCTCAGGACAGGGGGAAATCAGCCCCAGCATTTT. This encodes CASSLRTGGNQPQHF.

This CDR3 is CASNVGRVTEAFF. CDR3 bases: TGTGCCAGCAATGTGGGGCGCGTCACTGAAGCTTTCTTT. The rearrangement joins TRBV2 to TRBJ1-1, with a weak D call TRBD1 (5 bases). V dropped 7 bases and J dropped 4 bases, with 13 bases sitting between them. This CDR3 is 13 amino acids long. Per the germline V gene, CDR1 is SNHLY and CDR2 is FYNNEI.

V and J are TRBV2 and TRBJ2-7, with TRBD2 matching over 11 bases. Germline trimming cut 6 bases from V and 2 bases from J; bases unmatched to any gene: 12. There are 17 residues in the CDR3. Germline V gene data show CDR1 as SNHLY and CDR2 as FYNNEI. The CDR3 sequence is CASSPSVGTSGAYEQYF. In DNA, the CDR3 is TGTGCCAGCAGCCCCTCGGTGGGGACTAGCGGAGCCTACGAGCAGTACTTC.

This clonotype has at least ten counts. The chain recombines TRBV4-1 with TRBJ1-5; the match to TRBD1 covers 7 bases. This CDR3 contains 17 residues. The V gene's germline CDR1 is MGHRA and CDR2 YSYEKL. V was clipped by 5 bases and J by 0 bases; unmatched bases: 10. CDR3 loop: CASSASPGQNSNQPQHF. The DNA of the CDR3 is TGCGCCAGCAGCGCAAGTCCGGGACAGAATAGCAATCAGCCCCAGCATTTT.

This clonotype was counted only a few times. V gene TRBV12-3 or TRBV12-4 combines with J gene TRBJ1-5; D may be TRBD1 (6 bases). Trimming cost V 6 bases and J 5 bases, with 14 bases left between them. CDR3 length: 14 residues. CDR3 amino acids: CASSGIGGYQPQHF. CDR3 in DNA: TGTGCCAGCAGCGGCATAGGGGGGTATCAGCCCCAGCATTTT.

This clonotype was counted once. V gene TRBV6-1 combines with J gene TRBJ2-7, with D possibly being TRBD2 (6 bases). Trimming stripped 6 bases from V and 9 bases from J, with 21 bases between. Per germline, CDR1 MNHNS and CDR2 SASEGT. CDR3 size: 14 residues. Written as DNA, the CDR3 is TGTGCCAGCAGCCCGGGACCTCTTCTCGGGGGGCAGTACTTC. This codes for CASSPGPLLGGQYF.

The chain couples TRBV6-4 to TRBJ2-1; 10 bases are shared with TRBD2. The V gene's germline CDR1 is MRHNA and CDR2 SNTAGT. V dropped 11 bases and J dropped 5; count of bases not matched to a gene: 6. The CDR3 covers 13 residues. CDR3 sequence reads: CAGRTSGDNEQFF. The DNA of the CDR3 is TGTGCCGGGCGGACTAGCGGTGACAATGAGCAGTTCTTC.

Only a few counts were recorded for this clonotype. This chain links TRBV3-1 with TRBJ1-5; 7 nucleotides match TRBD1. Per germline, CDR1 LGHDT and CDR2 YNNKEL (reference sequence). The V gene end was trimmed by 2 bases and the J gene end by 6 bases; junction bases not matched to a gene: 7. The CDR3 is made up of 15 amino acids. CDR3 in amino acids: CASSQSQGVPQPQHF. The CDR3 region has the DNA TGTGCCAGCAGCCAAAGCCAGGGGGTTCCTCAGCCCCAGCATTTT.

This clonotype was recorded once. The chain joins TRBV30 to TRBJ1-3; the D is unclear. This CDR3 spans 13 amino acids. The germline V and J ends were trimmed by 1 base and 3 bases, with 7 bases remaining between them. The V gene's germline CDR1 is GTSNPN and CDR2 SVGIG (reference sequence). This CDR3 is CAWSDGLGNTIYF. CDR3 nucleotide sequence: TGTGCCTGGAGTGATGGACTTGGAAACACCATATATTTT.

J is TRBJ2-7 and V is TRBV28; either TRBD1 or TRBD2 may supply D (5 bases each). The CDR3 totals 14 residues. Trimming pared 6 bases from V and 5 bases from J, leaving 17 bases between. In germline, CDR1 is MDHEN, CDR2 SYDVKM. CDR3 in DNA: TGTGCCAGCAGATCAGAGGGGAGTCTACACGAGCAGTACTTC. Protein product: CASRSEGSLHEQYF.

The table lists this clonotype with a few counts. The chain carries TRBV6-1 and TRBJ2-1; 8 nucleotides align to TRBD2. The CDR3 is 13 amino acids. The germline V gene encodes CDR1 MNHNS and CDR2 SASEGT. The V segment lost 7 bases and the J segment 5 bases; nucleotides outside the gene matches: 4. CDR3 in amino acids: CASTSGSHNEQFF. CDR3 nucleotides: TGTGCCAGCACTAGCGGGTCTCACAATGAGCAGTTCTTC.